The 6 T cell receptor beta chains below all came from one sample that was sequenced in a study of OX40 agonist ivuxolimab in advanced cancers. Method: immunoSEQ multiplex PCR; TCRdb's copy keeps in-frame clones and lacks some. The profile shows around 68,000 clones, about nine tenths of them singletons. The input for sequencing was CD4+ or CD8+ T cells sorted from blood, taken in a trial of the OX40 agonist ivuxolimab. These receptors were taken from an adult with an advanced solid tumor such as melanoma, head and neck, liver or kidney cancer.

This chain connects TRBV5-6 to TRBJ2-7; 9 positions match TRBD2. The germline gives CDR1 SGHDT, CDR2 YYEEEE. Germline trimming cut 0 bases from V and 3 bases from J; bases unmatched to any gene: 7. The CDR3 has 16 amino acids. CDR3 nucleotide sequence: TGTGCCAGCAGCTTGGGGGCGGGAGGGCCCGGCTACGAGCAGTACTTC. Translation gives CASSLGAGGPGYEQYF. Together with reference TRBV5-6 and TRBJ2-7, the CDR3 gives the full variable domain: DAGVTQSPTHLIKTRGQQVTLRCSPKSGHDTVSWYQQALGQGPQFIFQYYEEEERQRGNFPDRFSGHQFPNYSSELNVNALLLGDSALYLCASSLGAGGPGYEQYFGPGTRLTVT.

DNA of the CDR3: TGTGCCAGCCGGGTGGGGACAGACTACGAGCAGTACTTC. Its translation is CASRVGTDYEQYF. The J gene is TRBJ2-7, the V gene TRBV6-1; 7 nucleotides line up with TRBD1. V was pared by 8 bases and J by 3 bases, with 7 bases of the junction left unmatched. The CDR3 length is 13 residues. The germline V gene has CDR1 MNHNS and CDR2 SASEGT.

V is TRBV27 and J is TRBJ2-5; 15 bases match TRBD2. The trim removed 0 bases at V and 2 bases at J, leaving 7 bases unmatched. The CDR3 totals 19 residues. Germline CDR1 is MNHEY and CDR2 is SMNVEV (reference sequence). Written as DNA, the CDR3 is TGTGCCAGCAGTTTATCGGGACTAGCGGGAGGAAGAGGGCAAGAGACCCAGTACTTC. Its translation: CASSLSGLAGGRGQETQYF.

V usage is TRBV19 and J usage is TRBJ2-7; the match to TRBD2 covers 9 bases. The CDR3 totals 16 residues. V lost 0 bases and J lost 2; bases outside the gene matches: 5. CDR1 is LNHDA and CDR2 is SQIVND in the germline V gene (reference sequence). Here the CDR3 reads CASSIDSRGGAYEQYF. The CDR3 DNA reads as TGTGCCAGTAGTATAGATAGCCGCGGGGGGGCCTACGAGCAGTACTTC.

CDR3 in DNA: TGTGCCAGCAGTCCCCTGACGGGACTCCAACTACACAATGAGCAGTTCTTC. Amino acid sequence: CASSPLTGLQLHNEQFF. This chain links TRBV2 with TRBJ2-1; the D gene is possibly TRBD2 (6 bases). Germline-derived CDR1 and CDR2 are SNHLY and FYNNEI. The CDR3 runs 17 residues. Trimming took off 5 bases at V and 5 bases at J, with 22 bases between the two ends.

The gene calls are TRBV15 and TRBJ1-5; 8 nucleotides match TRBD1. The CDR3 has 15 amino acids. Germline loops: CDR1 LNHNV, CDR2 YYDKDF (reference sequence). Trimming cost V 4 bases and J 6 bases; bases outside gene matches: 8. The CDR3 region has the DNA TGTGCCACCAGCATGGACAGGGTTATGGGTCAGCCCCAGCATTTT. The encoded protein is CATSMDRVMGQPQHF. The whole variable domain, remainder taken from reference TRBV15 and TRBJ1-5, is DAMVIQNPRYQVTQFGKPVTLSCSQTLNHNVMYWYQQKSSQAPKLLFHYYDKDFNNEADTPDNFQSRRPNTSFCFLDIRSPGLGDTAMYLCATSMDRVMGQPQHFGDGTRLSIL.